This T cell receptor (beta chain) was obtained from a study of blood T cells in healthy people across ages. As to this clonotype: The antigen is unknown.

General study findings and limits: Strong correlation was found linking TCR beta diversity to naive T cell percentage.

For the second PCR, which ran for about 7 to 11 cycles, a sample-barcoded 5' primer and a J-beta primer mix were used. With 12 random nucleotides, a template-switch adaptor tagged each individual cDNA molecule. TCRdb reprocessed the 5' RACE reads with MiXCR, giving one entry per CDR3 protein. The table lists roughly 730,000 distinct CDR3 sequences, roughly three fifths of them singletons, with more than 25% in the top ten. Donation came from healthy Caucasian individuals in Russia who were aged about 6 to 100. The CDR3 is 12 residues long. Germline CDR1 and CDR2: SQVTM and ANQGSEA. V was pared by 2 bases and J by 8 bases, with 10 bases between.

The source material was blood. V gene TRBV29-1 combines with J gene TRBJ2-1; no clear D. The sequence came from a man aged 35 to 55 in good health. CDR3: CSVEKDTYEQFF. CDR3 bases: TGCAGCGTTGAAAAGGATACGTATGAGCAGTTCTTC.